This T cell receptor beta chain originates from a study of T cell repertoires in cytomegalovirus infection. Study-wide points: Clonotypes of TCR beta that were HLA-C-restricted and CMV-specific dominated the ex vivo response.

MiXCR was run by TCRdb on the reads, yielding one entry per CDR3 protein. The table has some 940,000 distinct CDR3 sequences, around 32% seen once. Germline CDR1 SEHNR, CDR2 FQNEAQ (reference sequence). This CDR3 has 15 residues. The V gene lost 1 base and the J gene lost 5 bases, with 14 bases spanning the gap. To note about this clonotype: What it binds is not known.

This clonotype was sampled from a human donor in good health (CMV status not recorded). Some clones in this sample may be carry-over from other donors' samples. Sequencing was performed on cultured CD8+ T cells from PBMCs, taken from culture after CMV antigen stimulation. The chain combines TRBV7-9 with TRBJ1-1; weak D call: TRBD1 (6 bases). CDR3 protein: CASSLVRGARTEAFF. The CDR3 DNA is TGTGCCAGCAGCTTAGTTCGGGGGGCACGGACTGAAGCTTTCTTT.